The 5 T cell receptor beta chains listed next were all sequenced from one sample in a study of shared clonotypes between healthy human individuals. Data came from immunoSEQ multiplex PCR; TCRdb stores just in-frame clones and leaves some out. Among some 900,000 clones listed, less than 85% were seen once. Sequenced input: memory CD4+ T cells sorted from blood. Subset specified: CD45RA-negative fraction. These receptors were collected from a man younger than 35 in good health.

The CDR3 DNA is TGTGCCAGCAGCGGTCGGGACAGGGGAGTTCGGGAGACCCAGTACTTC. It codes for CASSGRDRGVRETQYF. The chain couples TRBV11-1 to TRBJ2-5; 10 bases line up with TRBD1. Germline V gene sequence: CDR1 SGHAT, CDR2 FQDESV (reference sequence). CDR3 length: 16 amino acids. Losses at the gene ends were 5 bases for V and 5 bases for J; bases not matched to a gene: 11.

The chain is built from TRBV27 and TRBJ1-1, with 11 bases identical to TRBD1. V shed 5 bases and J 4 bases; nucleotides not matched to a gene: 9. The CDR3 is 16 residues long. Germline V lookup: CDR1 MNHEY, CDR2 SMNVEV (reference sequence). The CDR3 nucleotides read TGTGCCAGCAGTCCGGGACAGGGGGGAGGTGGCACTGAAGCTTTCTTT. It codes for CASSPGQGGGGTEAFF.

In this sample, this clone turned up once. Other DNA sequences in this sample translate to the same CDR3. The chain is built from TRBV6-1 and TRBJ2-7; no clear D gene. V shed 7 bases and J shed 3 bases, with 10 bases lying between them. Per germline, CDR1 MNHNS and CDR2 SASEGT. CDR3 length: 12 residues. Written as DNA, the CDR3 is TGTGCCAGCACCCGGACGAGCTACGAGCAGTACTTC. It is translated as CASTRTSYEQYF.

This chain connects TRBV28 to TRBJ1-1; 10 positions agree with TRBD1. This CDR3 is built from 16 residues. J was trimmed by 6 bases and V by 5 bases; bases with no gene match: 12. Germline loops: CDR1 MDHEN, CDR2 SYDVKM. In DNA, the CDR3 is TGTGCCAGCAGTCTAAGCGCCGGGACAGGGGTAGCTGAAGCTTTCTTT. Translating it yields CASSLSAGTGVAEAFF.

This chain links TRBV5-6 with TRBJ1-2; 7 nucleotides line up with TRBD1. The length of the CDR3 is 14 residues. In germline, CDR1 is SGHDT, CDR2 YYEEEE. V was clipped by 1 base and J by 6 bases; unmatched bases: 6. CDR3 sequence (DNA): TGTGCCAGCAGCTTGACAGGGGTTGAGGATGGCTACACCTTC. It yields the protein CASSLTGVEDGYTF.